This T cell receptor beta chain comes out of a study of cytomegalovirus exposure and HLA in healthy donors. Germline V gene lookup returns CDR1 MDHEN and CDR2 SYDVKM. This CDR3 is built from 14 residues. The germline V and J ends were trimmed by 2 bases and 7 bases, with 12 bases remaining between them. The study ran its PCR with 60 Vbeta and 13 Jbeta primers. Sequencing used immunoSEQ multiplex PCR; TCRdb keeps in-frame clones, though not all of them. Its clone listing holds roughly 65,000 clones. This sequence originates from a boy aged 5 to 17 in good health and CMV-seronegative. Sequences were obtained from PBMCs. V gene TRBV28 combines with J gene TRBJ1-5; D not certain. CDR3 sequence: CASSLNGVGQPQHF. CDR3 nucleotide sequence: TGTGCCAGCAGTTTAAACGGGGTAGGACAGCCCCAGCATTTT.